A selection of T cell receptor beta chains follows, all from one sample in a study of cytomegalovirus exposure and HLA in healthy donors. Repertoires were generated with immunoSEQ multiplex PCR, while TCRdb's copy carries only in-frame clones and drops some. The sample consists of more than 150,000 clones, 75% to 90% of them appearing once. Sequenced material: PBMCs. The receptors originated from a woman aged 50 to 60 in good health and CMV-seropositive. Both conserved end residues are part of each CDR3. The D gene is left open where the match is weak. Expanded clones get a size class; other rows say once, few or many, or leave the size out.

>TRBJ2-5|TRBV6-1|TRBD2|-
CASRETLASGGTETQYF
TGTGCCAGCAGGGAAACTCTCGCTAGCGGGGGTACGGAGACCCAGTACTTC
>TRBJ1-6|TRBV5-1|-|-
CASSLSSYGSPLHF
TGCGCCAGCAGCTTGAGTAGTTACGGTTCACCCCTCCACTTT
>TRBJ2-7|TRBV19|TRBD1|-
CASSIGDSGSYEQYF
TGTGCCAGTAGTATAGGGGACAGCGGATCCTACGAGCAGTACTTC
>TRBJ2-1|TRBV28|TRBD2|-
CASSVGLAGNNEQFF
TGTGCCAGCAGCGTTGGACTAGCAGGGAACAATGAGCAGTTCTTC
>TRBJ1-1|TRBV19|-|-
CASKSVGGNTEAFF
TGTGCCAGTAAATCGGTCGGGGGTAACACTGAAGCTTTCTTT
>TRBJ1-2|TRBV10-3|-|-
CAISDPTELNYGYTF
TGTGCCATCAGTGATCCGACAGAGCTTAACTATGGCTACACCTTC
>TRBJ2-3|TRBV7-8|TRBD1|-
CASSKPGQGTDTQYF
TGTGCCAGCAGCAAACCGGGACAGGGAACAGATACGCAGTATTTT
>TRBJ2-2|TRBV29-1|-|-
CSARRHGGGELFF
TGCAGCGCCCGAAGGCACGGAGGGGGGGAGCTGTTTTTT
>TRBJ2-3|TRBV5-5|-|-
CASSLGLVTDTQYF
TGTGCCAGCAGCTTGGGACTAGTCACAGATACGCAGTATTTT
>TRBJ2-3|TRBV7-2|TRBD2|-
CASSFGSFAGGFTDTQYF
TGTGCCAGCAGCTTCGGGTCGTTCGCGGGGGGGTTCACAGATACGCAGTATTTT
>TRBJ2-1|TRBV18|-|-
CASSPLAGYNEQFF
TGTGCCAGCTCACCTCTGGCGGGGTACAATGAGCAGTTCTTC
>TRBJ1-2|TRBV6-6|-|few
CASSYSTGTGYTF
TGTGCCAGCAGTTACTCAACAGGGACTGGCTACACCTTC
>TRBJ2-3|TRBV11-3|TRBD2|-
CASGAGTDTQYF
TGTGCCAGCGGAGCGGGAACAGATACGCAGTATTTT
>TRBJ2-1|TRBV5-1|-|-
CASMGPYNEQFF
TGCGCCAGCATGGGGCCTTACAATGAGCAGTTCTTC
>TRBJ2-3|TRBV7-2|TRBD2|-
CASSPQTSGGARDTQYF
TGTGCCAGCAGCCCCCAGACCAGCGGGGGGGCCAGGGATACGCAGTATTTT
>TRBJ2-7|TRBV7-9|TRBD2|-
CASSLASGGAPSYEQYF
TGTGCCAGCAGCTTAGCTAGCGGGGGGGCCCCATCCTACGAGCAGTACTTC
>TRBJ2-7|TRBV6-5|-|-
CASSYERAYEQYF
TGTGCCAGCAGTTACGAAAGAGCCTACGAGCAGTACTTC
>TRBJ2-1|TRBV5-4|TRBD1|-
CASQPGQGNEQFF
TGTGCCAGCCAGCCGGGACAGGGAAATGAGCAGTTCTTC
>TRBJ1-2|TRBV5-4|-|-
CASSLVQAANYGYTF
TGTGCCAGCAGCTTGGTGCAGGCAGCTAACTATGGCTACACCTTC
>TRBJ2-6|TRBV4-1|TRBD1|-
CASSQEGTGAGANVLTF
TGCGCCAGCAGCCAAGAGGGGACAGGGGCTGGGGCCAACGTCCTGACTTTC
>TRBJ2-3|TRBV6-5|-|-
CASSSQRSTDTQYF
TGTGCCAGCAGTTCCCAGCGAAGCACAGATACGCAGTATTTT
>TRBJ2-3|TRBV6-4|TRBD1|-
CASSDSRGGFDTQYF
TGTGCCAGCAGTGACTCGAGAGGGGGCTTTGATACGCAGTATTTT
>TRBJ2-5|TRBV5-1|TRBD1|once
CASSLLGQVGLETQYF
TGCGCCAGCAGCTTGCTCGGACAGGTCGGCTTGGAGACCCAGTACTTC
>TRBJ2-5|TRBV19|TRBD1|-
CASSSRDRAIETQYF
TGTGCCAGTAGTTCCCGGGACAGGGCGATCGAGACCCAGTACTTC
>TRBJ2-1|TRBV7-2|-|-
CASSPGTSGEFF
TGTGCCAGCAGCCCAGGGACAAGCGGGGAGTTCTTC
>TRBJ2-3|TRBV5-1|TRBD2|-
CASSFGGGSVDTQYF
TGCGCCAGCAGTTTCGGCGGGGGGTCGGTGGATACGCAGTATTTT
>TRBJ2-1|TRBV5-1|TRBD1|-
CASSDRATYNEQFF
TGCGCCAGCAGTGACAGGGCCACCTACAATGAGCAGTTCTTC
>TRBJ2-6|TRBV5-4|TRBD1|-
CASTRQGSGANVLTF
TGTGCCAGCACAAGACAGGGCTCTGGGGCCAACGTCCTGACTTTC
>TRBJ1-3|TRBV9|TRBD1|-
CASSSGTGSGNTIYF
TGTGCCAGCAGTTCCGGGACAGGGTCTGGAAACACCATATATTTT
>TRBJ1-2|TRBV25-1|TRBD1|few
CASSDDRVYGYTF
TGTGCCAGCAGTGACGACAGGGTTTATGGCTACACCTTC
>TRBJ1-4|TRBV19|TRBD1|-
CASSIRQGNEKLFF
TGTGCCAGTAGTATAAGACAGGGGAATGAAAAACTGTTTTTT
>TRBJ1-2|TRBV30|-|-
CAWSSAQGINYGYTF
TGTGCCTGGAGTTCCGCGCAGGGGATTAACTATGGCTACACCTTC
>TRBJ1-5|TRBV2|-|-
CASSEYKGKGNQPQHF
TGTGCCAGCAGTGAATATAAGGGGAAGGGCAATCAGCCCCAGCATTTT
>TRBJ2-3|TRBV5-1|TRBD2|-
CASSFSGGRDTQYF
TGCGCCAGCAGCTTTTCGGGGGGTAGAGATACGCAGTATTTT
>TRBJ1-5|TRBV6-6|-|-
CASSSPGFNQPQHF
TGTGCCAGCAGCTCGCCAGGGTTCAATCAGCCCCAGCATTTT
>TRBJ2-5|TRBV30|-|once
CAWSVSLKETQYF
TGTGCCTGGAGTGTTAGCCTGAAAGAGACCCAGTACTTC
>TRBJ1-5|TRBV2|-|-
CATTEGNQPQHF
TGTGCCACTACAGAAGGCAATCAGCCCCAGCATTTT
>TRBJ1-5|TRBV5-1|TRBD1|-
CASSRHAGTGERGNQPQHF
TGCGCCAGCAGCCGTCATGCTGGGACAGGGGAAAGGGGCAATCAGCCCCAGCATTTT
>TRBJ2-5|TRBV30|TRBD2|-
CAWSLGGVETQYF
TGTGCCTGGAGTTTGGGGGGGGTAGAGACCCAGTACTTC
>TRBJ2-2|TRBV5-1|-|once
CASSLESRTGELFF
TGCGCCAGCAGCTTGGAATCGCGAACCGGGGAGCTGTTTTTT
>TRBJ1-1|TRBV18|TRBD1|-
CASSPAGGKGGPEAFF
TGTGCCAGCTCACCAGCGGGGGGAAAAGGGGGCCCAGAAGCTTTCTTT
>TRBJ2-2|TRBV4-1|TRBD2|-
CASSQVGGGAGELFF
TGCGCCAGCAGCCAAGTAGGCGGGGGGGCCGGGGAGCTGTTTTTT
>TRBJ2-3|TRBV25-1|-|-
CASSEGLRYTDTQYF
TGTGCCAGCAGTGAAGGGCTCCGGTACACAGATACGCAGTATTTT
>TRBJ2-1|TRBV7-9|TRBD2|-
CASSLVAGFYNEQFF
TGTGCCAGCAGCTTAGTAGCGGGGTTTTACAATGAGCAGTTCTTC
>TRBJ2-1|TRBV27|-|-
CASSLRNEQFF
TGTGCCAGCAGTTTACGCAATGAGCAGTTCTTC
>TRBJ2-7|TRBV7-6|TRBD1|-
CASSLQGDYEQYF
TGTGCCAGCAGCTTACAGGGGGACTACGAGCAGTACTTC
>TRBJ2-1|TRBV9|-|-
CASSPRAGREEQFF
TGTGCCAGCAGCCCCCGGGCGGGGAGAGAGGAGCAGTTCTTC